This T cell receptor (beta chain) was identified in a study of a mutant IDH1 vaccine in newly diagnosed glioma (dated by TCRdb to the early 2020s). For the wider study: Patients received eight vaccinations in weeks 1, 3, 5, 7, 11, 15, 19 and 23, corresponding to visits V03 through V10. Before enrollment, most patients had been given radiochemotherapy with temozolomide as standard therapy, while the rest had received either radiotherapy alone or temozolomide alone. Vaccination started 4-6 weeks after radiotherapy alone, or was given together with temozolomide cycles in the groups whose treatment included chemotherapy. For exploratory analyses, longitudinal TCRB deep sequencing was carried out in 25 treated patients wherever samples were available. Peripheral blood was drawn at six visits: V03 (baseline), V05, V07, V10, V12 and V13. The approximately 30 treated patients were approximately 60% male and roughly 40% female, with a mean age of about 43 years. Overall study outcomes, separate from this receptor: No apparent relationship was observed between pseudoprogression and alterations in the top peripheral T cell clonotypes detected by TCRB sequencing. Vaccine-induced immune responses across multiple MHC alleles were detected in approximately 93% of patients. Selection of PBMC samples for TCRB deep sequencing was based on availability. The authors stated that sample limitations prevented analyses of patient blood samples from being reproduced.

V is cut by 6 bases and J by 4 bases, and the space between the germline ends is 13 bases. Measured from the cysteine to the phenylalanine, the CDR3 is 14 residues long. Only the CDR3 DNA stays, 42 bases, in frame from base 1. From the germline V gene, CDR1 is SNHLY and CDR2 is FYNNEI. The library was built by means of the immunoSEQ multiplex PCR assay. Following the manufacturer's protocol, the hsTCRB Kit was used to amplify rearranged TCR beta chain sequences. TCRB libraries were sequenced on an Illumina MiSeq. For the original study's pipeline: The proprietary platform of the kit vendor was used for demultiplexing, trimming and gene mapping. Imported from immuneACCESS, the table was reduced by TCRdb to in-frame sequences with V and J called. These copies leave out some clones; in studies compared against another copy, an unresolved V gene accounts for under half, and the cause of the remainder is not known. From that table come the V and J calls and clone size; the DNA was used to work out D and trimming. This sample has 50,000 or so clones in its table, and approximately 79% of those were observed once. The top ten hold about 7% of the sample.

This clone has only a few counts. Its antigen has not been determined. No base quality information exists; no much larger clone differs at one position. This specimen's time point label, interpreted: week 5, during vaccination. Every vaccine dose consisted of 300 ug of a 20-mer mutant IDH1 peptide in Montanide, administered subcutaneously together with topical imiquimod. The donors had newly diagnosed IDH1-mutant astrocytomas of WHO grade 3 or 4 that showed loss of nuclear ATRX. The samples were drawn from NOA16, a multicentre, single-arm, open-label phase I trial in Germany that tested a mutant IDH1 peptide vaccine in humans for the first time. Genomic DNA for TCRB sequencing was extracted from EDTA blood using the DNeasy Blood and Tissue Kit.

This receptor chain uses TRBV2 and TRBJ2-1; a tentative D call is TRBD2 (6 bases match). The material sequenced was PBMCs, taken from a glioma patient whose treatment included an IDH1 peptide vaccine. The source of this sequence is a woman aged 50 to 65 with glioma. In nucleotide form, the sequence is TGTGCCAGCAGCGGTCTAGCGAGTTACAATGAGCAGTTCTTC. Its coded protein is CASSGLASYNEQFF.